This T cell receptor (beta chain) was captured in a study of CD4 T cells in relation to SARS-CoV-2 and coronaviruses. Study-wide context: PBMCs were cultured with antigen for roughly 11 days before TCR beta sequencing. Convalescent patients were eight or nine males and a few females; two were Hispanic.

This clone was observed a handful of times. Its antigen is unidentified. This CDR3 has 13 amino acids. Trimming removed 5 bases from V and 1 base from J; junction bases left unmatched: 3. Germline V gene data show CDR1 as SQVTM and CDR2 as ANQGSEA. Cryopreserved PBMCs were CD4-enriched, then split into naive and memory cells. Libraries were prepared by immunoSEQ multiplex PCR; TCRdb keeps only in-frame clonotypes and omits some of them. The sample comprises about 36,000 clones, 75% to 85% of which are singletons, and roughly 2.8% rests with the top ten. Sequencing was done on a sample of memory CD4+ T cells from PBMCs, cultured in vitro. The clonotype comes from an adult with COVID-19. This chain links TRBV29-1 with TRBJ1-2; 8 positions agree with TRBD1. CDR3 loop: CSVWTGFNYGYTF. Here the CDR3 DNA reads TGCAGCGTTTGGACAGGGTTTAACTATGGCTACACCTTC.